This T cell receptor beta chain was retrieved from a study of response to subunit inactivated influenza vaccine. Study results and limitations: The authors proposed limited new T cell recruitment per seasonal influenza vaccination.

Remarks on this clonotype: Its specificity is not known.

Germline CDR1 is SNHLY and CDR2 is FYNNEI. The V segment lost 4 bases and the J segment 3 bases; nucleotides outside the gene matches: 5. CDR3 length equals 14 residues. Each CDR3 protein is one row after TCRdb ran MiXCR on the RT-PCR reads. The table has a few hundred thousand distinct CDR3 sequences, about 14% seen once; the top ten hold roughly 10%. The sequencing here drew on PBMCs from blood, taken roughly 12 days after vaccination. The clonotype originates from a man aged 50 to 60 who received an inactivated influenza vaccine. The chain recombines TRBV2 with TRBJ2-7, with 8 bases that match TRBD1. CDR3 protein: CASSAGQGVYEQYF. CDR3 in DNA: TGTGCCAGCAGTGCCGGACAGGGAGTCTACGAGCAGTACTTC.